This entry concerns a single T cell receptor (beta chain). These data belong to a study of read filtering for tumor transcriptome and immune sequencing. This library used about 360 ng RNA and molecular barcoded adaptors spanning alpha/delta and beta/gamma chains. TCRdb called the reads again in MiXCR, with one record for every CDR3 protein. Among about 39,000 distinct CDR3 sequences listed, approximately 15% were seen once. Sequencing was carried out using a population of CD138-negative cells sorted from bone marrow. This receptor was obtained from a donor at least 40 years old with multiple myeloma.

This CDR3 reads CASSLDHSGNTIYF. CDR3 nucleotides: TGTGCCAGCAGCTTGGACCACTCTGGAAACACCATATATTTT. The gene calls are TRBV7-9 and TRBJ1-3, with D unresolved. Germline CDR1 is SEHNR and CDR2 is FQNEAQ (reference sequence). The V end lost 3 bases, the J end lost 0 bases, and 6 bases lay between the germline ends. The CDR3 is 14 amino acids.